The rows below give T cell receptor beta chains drawn from one sample of a study of T cell responses to AZD1222 COVID-19 vaccine. Only in-frame clones appear in the TCRdb table, and some are missing; sequencing was by immunoSEQ multiplex PCR. Of roughly 70,000 clones in the sample, approximately 90% were seen once. The starting material was peripheral blood, obtained 28 days after the second AZD1222 dose. The receptors were sampled from an adult who received the AZD1222 COVID-19 vaccine. The CDR3 runs from the conserved cysteine through the conserved F or W. D genes are given only for firm matches. Size tells how often a clone was seen (once, few, many) or the class of an expanded clone, and some rows leave it out.

clone size: NA; D gene: TRBD1; J gene: TRBJ1-4; V gene: TRBV9; CDR3 length: 15; CDR3 DNA: TGTGCCAGCAGCGAGAGACAGGGTGGCGATGAAAAACTGTTTTTT; CDR3 protein: CASSERQGGDEKLFF
clone size: NA; D gene: NA; J gene: TRBJ1-1; V gene: TRBV21-1; CDR3 length: 17; CDR3 DNA: TGTGCCAGCAGCCCTCGAGGTGACGAGAGGGGGAACACTGAAGCTTTCTTT; CDR3 protein: CASSPRGDERGNTEAFF
clone size: NA; D gene: TRBD1; J gene: TRBJ2-7; V gene: TRBV15; CDR3 length: 16; CDR3 DNA: TGTGCCACCAGCACGTTACGGACAGGGGGCTTAAGCGAGCAGTACTTC; CDR3 protein: CATSTLRTGGLSEQYF
clone size: once; D gene: NA; J gene: TRBJ1-1; V gene: TRBV7-3; CDR3 length: 17; CDR3 DNA: TGTGCCAGCAGCTACGGCCCGGGCGGGATTCGGAACACTGAAGCTTTCTTT; CDR3 protein: CASSYGPGGIRNTEAFF
clone size: once; D gene: NA; J gene: TRBJ1-1; V gene: TRBV3-1/TRBV3-2; CDR3 length: 14; CDR3 DNA: TGTGCCAGCAGCCCCGGGACCCCGCGAACTGAAGCTTTCTTT; CDR3 protein: CASSPGTPRTEAFF
clone size: NA; D gene: TRBD1; J gene: TRBJ1-5; V gene: TRBV6-2/TRBV6-3; CDR3 length: 14; CDR3 DNA: TGTGCCAGCAGTGCCGGGACAGGGGTTCAGCCCCAGCATTTT; CDR3 protein: CASSAGTGVQPQHF
clone size: once; D gene: NA; J gene: TRBJ2-7; V gene: TRBV12-3/TRBV12-4; CDR3 length: 12; CDR3 DNA: TGTGCCAGCACCGTCGAGGGTTACGAGCAGTACTTC; CDR3 protein: CASTVEGYEQYF
clone size: NA; D gene: TRBD1; J gene: TRBJ1-3; V gene: TRBV9; CDR3 length: 17; CDR3 DNA: TGTGCCAGCAGCCTAAGACAGGGAGGGTCCTCTGGAAACACCATATATTTT; CDR3 protein: CASSLRQGGSSGNTIYF
clone size: few; D gene: TRBD2; J gene: TRBJ2-7; V gene: TRBV7-3; CDR3 length: 13; CDR3 DNA: TGTGCCAGCAGCTTAGCGGGAGTTGGTGAGCAGTACTTC; CDR3 protein: CASSLAGVGEQYF
clone size: NA; D gene: TRBD2; J gene: TRBJ2-1; V gene: TRBV16; CDR3 length: 15; CDR3 DNA: TGTGCCAGCAGCGAGGGACTAGCGCAATACAATGAGCAGTTCTTC; CDR3 protein: CASSEGLAQYNEQFF
clone size: NA; D gene: TRBD2; J gene: TRBJ2-3; V gene: TRBV18; CDR3 length: 16; CDR3 DNA: TGTGCCAGCTCACCACCGGCGGGAGGTAGCACAGATACGCAGTATTTT; CDR3 protein: CASSPPAGGSTDTQYF
clone size: NA; D gene: NA; J gene: TRBJ1-4; V gene: TRBV9; CDR3 length: 14; CDR3 DNA: TGTGCCAGCAGCACGGCGGGGGGCCCTCGGGAACTGTTTTTT; CDR3 protein: CASSTAGGPRELFF
clone size: NA; D gene: TRBD2; J gene: TRBJ2-1; V gene: TRBV19; CDR3 length: 16; CDR3 DNA: TGTGCCAGTAGTATGGCCGGGACTAGCGGATACAATGAGCAGTTCTTC; CDR3 protein: CASSMAGTSGYNEQFF
clone size: few; D gene: NA; J gene: TRBJ2-5; V gene: TRBV7-9; CDR3 length: 17; CDR3 DNA: TGTGCCAGCAGCTTCTCGTTTAGCAGCCCCGTCCAAGAGACCCAGTACTTC; CDR3 protein: CASSFSFSSPVQETQYF
clone size: NA; D gene: NA; J gene: TRBJ1-1; V gene: TRBV12-3/TRBV12-4; CDR3 length: 13; CDR3 DNA: TGTGCCAGCAGTTCCTTCGACGGCCCTGAAGCTTTCTTT; CDR3 protein: CASSSFDGPEAFF
clone size: NA; D gene: NA; J gene: TRBJ2-5; V gene: TRBV10-1; CDR3 length: 14; CDR3 DNA: TGCGCCAGCAGCCTGACAGCTCGTCAAGAGACCCAGTACTTC; CDR3 protein: CASSLTARQETQYF
clone size: NA; D gene: NA; J gene: TRBJ2-7; V gene: TRBV18; CDR3 length: 15; CDR3 DNA: TGTGCCAGCTCAGCCACCGGGTCCGGTAGTTACGAGCAGTACTTC; CDR3 protein: CASSATGSGSYEQYF
clone size: NA; D gene: NA; J gene: TRBJ1-3; V gene: TRBV12-3/TRBV12-4; CDR3 length: 11; CDR3 DNA: TGTGCCACAGCCTCAGGAAACACCATATATTTT; CDR3 protein: CATASGNTIYF
clone size: NA; D gene: NA; J gene: TRBJ2-7; V gene: TRBV5-1; CDR3 length: 15; CDR3 DNA: TGCGCCAGCAGCTTGGCCGTGGGTGGCTCCCCCGAGCAGTACTTC; CDR3 protein: CASSLAVGGSPEQYF
clone size: NA; D gene: TRBD1; J gene: TRBJ1-2; V gene: TRBV2; CDR3 length: 13; CDR3 DNA: TGTGCCAGCAGGGAGGGACAGGGTAATGGCTACACCTTC; CDR3 protein: CASREGQGNGYTF